The clone carrying this T cell receptor (beta chain) has more than one count but fewer than ten. The CDR3 contains 17 residues. Trimming took 6 bases from V and 5 from J; bases not matched to a gene: 15. The V gene's germline CDR1 is SGHAT and CDR2 FQNNGV. The record originates from a study of blood T cells in healthy people across ages. Next came a second PCR, run for about 6 to 12 cycles, which used a sample-barcoded 5' primer along with a J-beta primer mix. There were at least 3 million CDR3-containing paired-end reads obtained from each sample. TCRdb processed the 5' RACE reads anew with MiXCR; each CDR3 protein has one entry. This sample has about 1.1 million distinct CDR3 sequences; 35% to 40% occur once, and the top ten carry about an eighth.

The TCR originated in a man aged 18 to 35 in good health. Sequencing was carried out using blood. The rearrangement joins TRBV11-2 to TRBJ2-1; 8 positions agree with TRBD1. This CDR3 reads CASRPSFIGQGNNEQFF. CDR3 DNA sequence: TGTGCCAGCAGACCATCTTTCATCGGACAGGGAAACAATGAGCAGTTCTTC.